A selection of T cell receptor beta chains follows, all from one sample in a study of T cells in narcolepsy. The data were produced by immunoSEQ multiplex PCR, yet TCRdb's version contains in-frame clones alone and is incomplete. The sample lists about 33,000 clones; 90% were seen once. The sequenced sample consisted of CD45RA- memory CD4+ T cells from PBMCs. The receptors shown here come from a human donor with narcolepsy. CDR3s include the opening cysteine and the closing phenylalanine or tryptophan. Fields, in order: CDR3 protein, CDR3 DNA, clone size, D gene, V gene, J gene. A D gene is named only where the DNA matches it firmly. Expanded clones get a size class; other rows say once, few or many, or leave the size out.

CASTSGNQPQHF,TGTGCCAGCACCTCTGGGAATCAGCCCCAGCATTTT,.,.,TRBV28,TRBJ1-5
CSVEEAGSGNTIYF,TGCAGCGTTGAGGAAGCAGGGTCGGGAAACACCATATATTTT,.,.,TRBV29-1,TRBJ1-3
CASSLRAGGYEQYF,TGTGCCAGCAGCTTAAGGGCCGGGGGGTACGAGCAGTACTTC,.,TRBD2,TRBV7-6,TRBJ2-7
CASSLVQGAKDTQYF,TGTGCCAGCAGCCTAGTGCAGGGTGCAAAAGATACGCAGTATTTT,.,.,TRBV28,TRBJ2-3
CASSGGLVGPYEQYF,TGTGCCAGCAGCGGGGGACTAGTAGGCCCCTACGAGCAGTACTTC,.,TRBD2,TRBV5-4,TRBJ2-7
CASSRDNYQAFF,TGTGCCAGCAGCCGGGACAACTACCAAGCTTTCTTT,.,.,TRBV5-4,TRBJ1-1
CASSLFSGGDYNEQFF,TGCGCCAGCAGCCTTTTTAGCGGGGGGGATTACAATGAGCAGTTCTTC,.,TRBD2,TRBV4-3,TRBJ2-1
CASRPDYYEQYF,TGTGCCAGCAGGCCAGACTACTACGAGCAGTACTTC,few,.,TRBV2,TRBJ2-7
CASSRDSQETQYF,TGCGCCAGCAGTAGGGACAGCCAAGAGACCCAGTACTTC,.,TRBD1,TRBV10-1,TRBJ2-5
CASSPGQTNYGYTF,TGTGCCAGCTCACCAGGTCAAACAAACTATGGCTACACCTTC,.,.,TRBV18,TRBJ1-2
CASSPSGRAGLDEQFF,TGTGCCAGCAGTCCGTCCGGGAGGGCGGGGTTGGATGAGCAGTTCTTC,.,TRBD2,TRBV28,TRBJ2-1
CASSFWGGRDYNEQFF,TGTGCCAGCAGCTTTTGGGGAGGACGGGACTACAATGAGCAGTTCTTC,.,.,TRBV11-2,TRBJ2-1
CASSTQTSGRAGDTQYF,TGTGCCAGTAGTACCCAGACTAGCGGGAGGGCCGGTGATACGCAGTATTTT,.,TRBD2,TRBV19,TRBJ2-3
CASSAKMETQYF,TGTGCCAGCAGTGCAAAAATGGAGACCCAGTACTTC,.,.,TRBV6-1,TRBJ2-5
CASTASSDPSTDTQYF,TGTGCCAGCACCGCCTCTAGCGATCCTAGCACAGATACGCAGTATTTT,.,.,TRBV2,TRBJ2-3
CASSERREQQFF,TGTGCCAGCAGCGAAAGGAGGGAACAGCAGTTCTTC,once,.,TRBV27,TRBJ2-1
CASSLGPSGISGANVLTF,TGTGCCAGCAGCTTAGGTCCTAGCGGGATCTCTGGGGCCAACGTCCTGACTTTC,.,TRBD2,TRBV13,TRBJ2-6
CASSQPESGRGNEQYF,TGCGCCAGCAGCCAACCGGAGAGCGGGAGGGGGAACGAGCAGTACTTC,.,TRBD2,TRBV4-1,TRBJ2-7
CASSVAGTAGEAFF,TGTGCCAGCAGCGTAGCCGGTACGGCGGGTGAAGCTTTCTTT,.,.,TRBV9,TRBJ1-1
CASSNTAESNYGYTF,TGTGCCAGCAGCAACACGGCGGAAAGTAACTATGGCTACACCTTC,few,.,TRBV6-6,TRBJ1-2
CAWSVGSRASTDTQYF,TGTGCCTGGAGTGTAGGTAGCCGAGCTAGCACAGATACGCAGTATTTT,few,.,TRBV30,TRBJ2-3
CASDTSGSYNEQFF,TGTGCCAGCGATACTAGCGGTTCCTACAATGAGCAGTTCTTC,.,TRBD2,TRBV28,TRBJ2-1
CASSPAGTGDEKLFF,TGCGCCAGCAGCCCAGCCGGGACAGGGGATGAAAAACTGTTTTTT,.,TRBD1,TRBV5-1,TRBJ1-4
CASSLALGTGGIGTQYF,TGTGCCAGCAGCTTAGCGTTGGGAACGGGGGGAATTGGAACCCAGTACTTC,.,TRBD2,TRBV7-2,TRBJ2-5
CASSQTGEKVWDTQYF,TGTGCCAGCAGTCAGACAGGGGAAAAGGTGTGGGATACGCAGTATTTT,.,.,TRBV21-1,TRBJ2-3
CASTIRTSGHNEQFF,TGTGCCAGCACCATTCGGACTAGCGGCCACAATGAGCAGTTCTTC,.,TRBD2,TRBV6-5,TRBJ2-1
CASSITGAGETQYF,TGCGCCAGCAGCATAACTGGGGCAGGGGAGACCCAGTACTTC,.,.,TRBV5-1,TRBJ2-5
CAISESTPGTGFLNEQFF,TGTGCCATCAGTGAGTCGACTCCCGGGACAGGGTTCCTCAATGAGCAGTTCTTC,.,TRBD1,TRBV10-3,TRBJ2-1
CATVKEPNTGELFF,TGTGCCACCGTTAAAGAACCCAACACCGGGGAGCTGTTTTTT,.,.,TRBV10-3,TRBJ2-2
CASSLVPYGYTF,TGTGCCAGCAGCTTAGTCCCCTATGGCTACACCTTC,.,.,TRBV6-5,TRBJ1-2
CASSPSGLYNQQFF,TGTGCCAGCAGTCCGAGCGGGCTCTACAATCAGCAGTTCTTC,.,.,TRBV28,TRBJ2-1
CAWRGGRGGYEKLFF,TGTGCCTGGAGGGGGGGGCGGGGGGGCTATGAAAAACTGTTTTTT,.,.,TRBV30,TRBJ1-4
CASSPGTGGTDTQYF,TGTGCCAGCAGCCCCGGGACAGGAGGGACAGATACGCAGTATTTT,.,TRBD1,TRBV7-2,TRBJ2-3
CASRYYRVQYNEQFF,TGTGCCAGCAGGTACTACAGGGTCCAGTACAATGAGCAGTTCTTC,.,.,TRBV5-8,TRBJ2-1
CASSSGLAGATYQETQYF,TGTGCCAGCAGCTCTGGACTAGCGGGGGCCACGTACCAAGAGACCCAGTACTTC,.,TRBD2,TRBV11-3,TRBJ2-5
CASSFFGRDDEQYF,TGCGCCAGCAGCTTCTTCGGGAGGGATGACGAGCAGTACTTC,.,TRBD2,TRBV5-1,TRBJ2-7
CASSYSGGGPTGELFF,TGTGCCAGCAGTTACTCAGGGGGCGGTCCTACCGGGGAGCTGTTTTTT,once,TRBD1,TRBV6-6,TRBJ2-2
CASSQDEALVPEQYF,TGTGCCAGCAGTCAAGATGAGGCCCTTGTACCAGAGCAGTACTTC,.,.,TRBV28,TRBJ2-7
CASSPQTGATEAFF,TGTGCCAGCTCACCTCAAACAGGGGCCACTGAAGCTTTCTTT,.,TRBD1,TRBV18,TRBJ1-1
CASSPSDEKLFF,TGTGCCAGCTCACCGTCAGATGAAAAACTGTTTTTT,.,.,TRBV18,TRBJ1-4